Listed below are T cell receptor beta chains from one sample, sequenced in a study of cytomegalovirus exposure and HLA in healthy donors. Produced via immunoSEQ multiplex PCR; TCRdb's table is partial and in-frame only. Altogether roughly 150,000 clones are present, approximately 75% being singletons, with the ten largest covering roughly 2%. Material: PBMCs. These receptors were obtained from a man aged 45 to 65 in good health and CMV-seropositive. The CDR3 runs from the conserved cysteine through the conserved F or W. A D gene is named only where the DNA matches it firmly. The listing skips clone size in some rows; elsewhere it reads once, few, many or a size class.

J gene: TRBJ2-2; D gene: TRBD1; V gene: TRBV19; clone size: .; CDR3 DNA: TGTGCCAGTAGAATGACAGGGTTGAACACCGGGGAGCTGTTTTTT; CDR3 protein: CASRMTGLNTGELFF
J gene: TRBJ2-7; D gene: TRBD2; V gene: TRBV4-1; clone size: .; CDR3 DNA: TGCGCCAGCAGCCAAGCAGCGGGGGGCTACGAGCAGTACTTC; CDR3 protein: CASSQAAGGYEQYF
J gene: TRBJ2-2; D gene: TRBD2; V gene: TRBV5-6; clone size: few; CDR3 DNA: TGTGCCAGCAGCCCCTCCCCTAGCGGGGGGGCCTTCGGGGAGCTGTTTTTT; CDR3 protein: CASSPSPSGGAFGELFF
J gene: TRBJ2-2; D gene: .; V gene: TRBV5-6; clone size: .; CDR3 DNA: TGTGCCAGCACCCGGAGAGGGGGCACCGGGGAGCTGTTTTTT; CDR3 protein: CASTRRGGTGELFF
J gene: TRBJ1-4; D gene: .; V gene: TRBV5-6; clone size: .; CDR3 DNA: TGTGCCAGCAGCAAAACGATAGACCAGGCTAATGAAAAACTGTTTTTT; CDR3 protein: CASSKTIDQANEKLFF
J gene: TRBJ2-5; D gene: .; V gene: TRBV7-3; clone size: .; CDR3 DNA: TGTGCCAGCAGCCCTGGGACTCAACAAGAGACCCAGTACTTC; CDR3 protein: CASSPGTQQETQYF
J gene: TRBJ1-4; D gene: .; V gene: TRBV11-2; clone size: .; CDR3 DNA: TGTGCCAGCAGCGGCCTCGGTGCGGCAACTAATGAAAAACTGTTTTTT; CDR3 protein: CASSGLGAATNEKLFF
J gene: TRBJ2-7; D gene: TRBD1; V gene: TRBV30; clone size: few; CDR3 DNA: TGTGCCTGGGGCCTCCGAGGGACAGGAAAAGGCGAGCAGTACTTC; CDR3 protein: CAWGLRGTGKGEQYF
J gene: TRBJ1-1; D gene: TRBD1; V gene: TRBV18; clone size: .; CDR3 DNA: TGTGCCAGCTCCCCTCTGGACAGGGTGGCCACTGAAGCTTTCTTT; CDR3 protein: CASSPLDRVATEAFF
J gene: TRBJ2-1; D gene: TRBD1; V gene: TRBV19; clone size: .; CDR3 DNA: TGTGCCAGCAAAGCCGGACAGGGGGCGATCAATGAGCAGTTCTTC; CDR3 protein: CASKAGQGAINEQFF
J gene: TRBJ1-1; D gene: .; V gene: TRBV19; clone size: .; CDR3 DNA: TGTGCCAGTAGCTGGGACACCAGGACTGAAGCTTTCTTT; CDR3 protein: CASSWDTRTEAFF
J gene: TRBJ2-7; D gene: .; V gene: TRBV7-3; clone size: .; CDR3 DNA: TGTGCCAGCAGCCCACGTGGACAGAAGTACTTC; CDR3 protein: CASSPRGQKYF
J gene: TRBJ1-3; D gene: .; V gene: TRBV4-2; clone size: once; CDR3 DNA: TGTGCCAGCAGCCAACCCGACGGGAGCTCTGGAAACACCATATATTTT; CDR3 protein: CASSQPDGSSGNTIYF
J gene: TRBJ2-7; D gene: .; V gene: TRBV12-5; clone size: .; CDR3 DNA: TGTGCTAGTGGTTTGGCAGGGGGGAGCGAGCAGTACTTC; CDR3 protein: CASGLAGGSEQYF
J gene: TRBJ1-1; D gene: .; V gene: TRBV19; clone size: once; CDR3 DNA: TGTGCCAGTAGTATTCTAGGCGGCACTGAAGCTTTCTTT; CDR3 protein: CASSILGGTEAFF
J gene: TRBJ2-7; D gene: .; V gene: TRBV30; clone size: .; CDR3 DNA: TGTGCCTGGATTCAAAAGGGGACAAGCGAGCAGTACTTC; CDR3 protein: CAWIQKGTSEQYF
J gene: TRBJ2-7; D gene: TRBD2; V gene: TRBV7-2; clone size: once; CDR3 DNA: TGTGCCAGCAGCTTAGTGAGCGGGGGGGCTGGGGAGCAGTACTTC; CDR3 protein: CASSLVSGGAGEQYF
J gene: TRBJ1-1; D gene: .; V gene: TRBV29-1; clone size: .; CDR3 DNA: TGCAGCGTTGAGGGAGGGTGGGCTTTCTTT; CDR3 protein: CSVEGGWAFF
J gene: TRBJ2-2; D gene: TRBD1; V gene: TRBV7-6; clone size: .; CDR3 DNA: TGTGCCAGCAGCCTAAGACAGGGTATAGTCACCGGGGAGCTGTTTTTT; CDR3 protein: CASSLRQGIVTGELFF
J gene: TRBJ1-6; D gene: .; V gene: TRBV29-1; clone size: once; CDR3 DNA: TGCAGCGTCGGACAGTCCTATAATTCACCCCTCCACTTT; CDR3 protein: CSVGQSYNSPLHF
J gene: TRBJ1-3; D gene: .; V gene: TRBV2; clone size: .; CDR3 DNA: TGTGCCAGGACCCGGTCAGGAACTGGAAACACCATATATTTT; CDR3 protein: CARTRSGTGNTIYF
J gene: TRBJ1-6; D gene: .; V gene: TRBV18; clone size: few; CDR3 DNA: TGTGCCAGCTCACCACAGGACTATTCACCCCTCCACTTT; CDR3 protein: CASSPQDYSPLHF
J gene: TRBJ2-1; D gene: TRBD2; V gene: TRBV18; clone size: .; CDR3 DNA: TGTGCCAGCTCACCAGAGGGCGGGGGGGCTTTCTACAATGAGCAGTTCTTC; CDR3 protein: CASSPEGGGAFYNEQFF
J gene: TRBJ1-5; D gene: TRBD1; V gene: TRBV5-5; clone size: once; CDR3 DNA: TGTGCCAGCAGCCTAGGAACCGGGACAGGGCTTCCGCCCCAGCATTTT; CDR3 protein: CASSLGTGTGLPPQHF
J gene: TRBJ2-2; D gene: TRBD1; V gene: TRBV11-3; clone size: .; CDR3 DNA: TGTGCCAGCAGCTCCAAGTTCGGGACAGCGAACACCGGGGAGCTGTTTTTT; CDR3 protein: CASSSKFGTANTGELFF
J gene: TRBJ2-4; D gene: .; V gene: TRBV14; clone size: .; CDR3 DNA: TGTGCCAGCAGCTGGACAGGGAGGGACATTCAGTACTTC; CDR3 protein: CASSWTGRDIQYF
J gene: TRBJ2-3; D gene: .; V gene: TRBV4-3; clone size: once; CDR3 DNA: TGCGCCAGCAGCCAAGATGGGCCCCAGGCCCGAGATACGCAGTATTTT; CDR3 protein: CASSQDGPQARDTQYF
J gene: TRBJ2-7; D gene: TRBD2; V gene: TRBV4-2; clone size: .; CDR3 DNA: TGTGCCAGCAGCCAAGCGGGGGGGCCCTACGAGCAGTACTTC; CDR3 protein: CASSQAGGPYEQYF
J gene: TRBJ2-7; D gene: .; V gene: TRBV19; clone size: .; CDR3 DNA: TGTGCCAGTAGTCTTGGGACTTACACGACCCCCCGCTACGAGCAGTACTTC; CDR3 protein: CASSLGTYTTPRYEQYF
J gene: TRBJ2-7; D gene: TRBD1; V gene: TRBV2; clone size: .; CDR3 DNA: TGTGCCAGCAGTGAAGCGCCAGGGACAGGGGAACTTCAGCAGTACTTC; CDR3 protein: CASSEAPGTGELQQYF
J gene: TRBJ2-7; D gene: TRBD2; V gene: TRBV11-2; clone size: once; CDR3 DNA: TGTGCCAGCAGGCCCTCTTCGAGCGGGGGGGCCTTAGAGCAGTACTTC; CDR3 protein: CASRPSSSGGALEQYF
J gene: TRBJ2-1; D gene: .; V gene: TRBV6-7; clone size: few; CDR3 DNA: TGTGCCAGCAGTTACTCGGGCAGGAATGAGCAGTTCTTC; CDR3 protein: CASSYSGRNEQFF
J gene: TRBJ2-1; D gene: .; V gene: TRBV29-1; clone size: .; CDR3 DNA: TGCAGCGGAACAGGGAATGAGCAGTTCTTC; CDR3 protein: CSGTGNEQFF
J gene: TRBJ2-3; D gene: .; V gene: TRBV5-1; clone size: .; CDR3 DNA: TGCGCCAGCAGCCTGGGGCAGGTTGGTTTCTCAGATACGCAGTATTTT; CDR3 protein: CASSLGQVGFSDTQYF
J gene: TRBJ1-6; D gene: TRBD1; V gene: TRBV7-8; clone size: .; CDR3 DNA: TGTGCCAGCAGCTTATCCAGGACAGGGGCGGCTTCACCCCTCCACTTT; CDR3 protein: CASSLSRTGAASPLHF
J gene: TRBJ1-2; D gene: .; V gene: TRBV7-2; clone size: .; CDR3 DNA: TGTGCCAGCAGCTTTGGTTCGGGGGTGTATGGCTACACCTTC; CDR3 protein: CASSFGSGVYGYTF
J gene: TRBJ1-1; D gene: TRBD1; V gene: TRBV19; clone size: .; CDR3 DNA: TGTGCCAGTAGTACCTGGACAGGGGGCGAAGCTTTCTTT; CDR3 protein: CASSTWTGGEAFF
J gene: TRBJ2-2; D gene: TRBD1; V gene: TRBV18; clone size: .; CDR3 DNA: TGTGCCAGCTCACCGGGACAGGGTTCAACCGGGGAGCTGTTTTTT; CDR3 protein: CASSPGQGSTGELFF
J gene: TRBJ2-4; D gene: .; V gene: TRBV21-1; clone size: few; CDR3 DNA: TGTGCCAGCAGTACGAGAGGGACTAGCGATACCTATAGAAACATTCAGTACTTC; CDR3 protein: CASSTRGTSDTYRNIQYF
J gene: TRBJ1-6; D gene: TRBD1; V gene: TRBV19; clone size: .; CDR3 DNA: TGTGCCAGTAGTACCACTTCGGGAAGGGACAGTTTTAATTCACCCCTCCACTTT; CDR3 protein: CASSTTSGRDSFNSPLHF
J gene: TRBJ1-5; D gene: .; V gene: TRBV19; clone size: .; CDR3 DNA: TGTGCCAGTAGTATAGGACAGAGGAATCAGCCCCAGCATTTT; CDR3 protein: CASSIGQRNQPQHF
J gene: TRBJ2-7; D gene: TRBD1; V gene: TRBV15; clone size: .; CDR3 DNA: TGTGCCACCAGCAGAGTTCGAACAGGGGTAATGAACGAGCAGTACTTC; CDR3 protein: CATSRVRTGVMNEQYF
J gene: TRBJ2-3; D gene: .; V gene: TRBV18; clone size: .; CDR3 DNA: TGTGCCAGCTCAACACAGGGGGGGACAGATACGCAGTATTTT; CDR3 protein: CASSTQGGTDTQYF
J gene: TRBJ2-7; D gene: .; V gene: TRBV11-3; clone size: .; CDR3 DNA: TGTGCCAGCAGCTTAGTCCGCGAGCAGTACTTC; CDR3 protein: CASSLVREQYF
J gene: TRBJ1-1; D gene: TRBD1; V gene: TRBV2; clone size: .; CDR3 DNA: TGTGCCAGCAGTGAACAGGGGGCGGGGTACACTGAAGCTTTCTTT; CDR3 protein: CASSEQGAGYTEAFF
J gene: TRBJ1-3; D gene: TRBD1; V gene: TRBV2; clone size: .; CDR3 DNA: TGTGCCAGCAGAGGCGCCGGGACAGAGAGTTACCGAAACACCATATATTTT; CDR3 protein: CASRGAGTESYRNTIYF
J gene: TRBJ2-3; D gene: TRBD2; V gene: TRBV4-1; clone size: .; CDR3 DNA: TGCGCCAGCAGCCAAGAAGGACTAGCGGGGGGGCACGGAGATACGCAGTATTTT; CDR3 protein: CASSQEGLAGGHGDTQYF
J gene: TRBJ1-2; D gene: TRBD1; V gene: TRBV19; clone size: few; CDR3 DNA: TGTGCCAGTAGTCCATCCGGGACAGGGTATGGCTACACCTTC; CDR3 protein: CASSPSGTGYGYTF